This passage covers 17 T cell receptor beta chains from one sample sequenced in a study of patients and donors after allogeneic stem cell transplantation. TCRdb passed the RT-PCR reads through MiXCR, listing each CDR3 protein once. The data contain approximately 430,000 distinct CDR3 sequences, 16% of them singletons. Sequencing input: blood, either unsorted or a sorted T cell fraction (not recorded which). These receptors were taken from a human donor who was either an allogeneic HSCT recipient or a stem cell or donor lymphocyte infusion donor (not recorded which). It is not recorded whose cells these are; they may come from a transplant donor.

This rearrangement joins TRBV20-1 to TRBJ2-7; 8 positions match TRBD1. The germline gives CDR1 DFQATT, CDR2 SNEGSKA (reference sequence). Trimming cost V 3 bases and J 1 base; bases outside gene matches: 8. The CDR3 loop spans 15 amino acids. The chain's CDR3 is CSARARQGPSYEQYF. In DNA form, the CDR3 reads TGCAGTGCTAGGGCCCGACAGGGGCCGTCCTACGAGCAGTACTTC.

This chain links TRBV12-3 or TRBV12-4 with TRBJ1-2; D might be TRBD1 (6 bases). V was trimmed by 5 bases and J by 8 bases, leaving 12 bases between them. This CDR3 is built from 12 residues. DNA of the CDR3: TGTGCCAGCAGTCCTGCCGGGACAGGCTACACCTTC. Translating it yields CASSPAGTGYTF.

This clonotype was detected ten times or more. V gene TRBV20-1 combines with J gene TRBJ2-1, with TRBD2 identical over 9 bases. The CDR3 contains 15 residues. With 0 bases clipped from V and 7 bases from J, the junction kept 7 bases outside the gene matches. CDR1 DFQATT and CDR2 SNEGSKA come from the germline V gene (reference sequence). The CDR3 nucleotides are TGCAGTGCTAGAGATCCCCCTAGCGGGATAAATGAGCAGTTCTTC. Its translation is CSARDPPSGINEQFF.

V and J are TRBV30 and TRBJ1-2; D gene unclear. The V gene's germline CDR1 is GTSNPN and CDR2 SVGIG (reference sequence). The CDR3 runs to 12 residues. Between the trimmed V and J ends, which lost 5 bases and 3 bases, there was a span of 10 bases. CDR3 loop: CAWGTRDYGYTF. The CDR3 nucleotides are TGTGCCTGGGGCACCCGGGACTATGGCTACACCTTC.

The CDR3 sequence is CSLWGEDTHYNEQFF. CDR3 in DNA: TGCAGCCTATGGGGGGAGGACACCCACTACAATGAGCAGTTCTTC. J is TRBJ2-1 and V is TRBV20-1, with a weak D call TRBD2 (6 bases). Germline CDR1 and CDR2: DFQATT and SNEGSKA (reference sequence). This CDR3 has 15 amino acids.

The chain recombines TRBV6-1 with TRBJ2-7; TRBD1 matches at 9 bases. The trim removed 5 bases at V and 5 bases at J, leaving 7 bases unmatched. CDR1 and CDR2 from the germline V gene are MNHNS and SASEGT. The CDR3 totals 14 residues. CDR3 in amino acids: CASSRTGARNEQYF. CDR3 coding DNA: TGTGCCAGCAGTAGGACAGGGGCGAGGAACGAGCAGTACTTC.

The rearrangement joins TRBV20-1 to TRBJ1-6; D not resolved. V was trimmed by 6 bases and J by 0 bases, leaving 15 bases between them. The CDR3 loop spans 16 amino acids. Germline loops: CDR1 DFQATT, CDR2 SNEGSKA (reference sequence). CDR3 loop: CSAPPQHLSYNSPLHF. Here the CDR3 DNA reads TGCAGTGCCCCTCCCCAGCATCTCTCCTATAATTCACCCCTCCACTTT.

This clonotype was counted only a few times. DNA of the CDR3: TGTGCCAGCAGCTTAACGGGAGCAATCACAGATACGCAGTATTTT. This translates into CASSLTGAITDTQYF. This rearrangement joins TRBV5-6 to TRBJ2-3, with D possibly being TRBD2 (6 bases). Germline V CDR1 and CDR2: SGHDT, YYEEEE. Trimming removed 2 bases at V and 2 bases at J, with 12 bases between. The CDR3 loop spans 15 amino acids.

A few counts support this clonotype. The J gene is TRBJ2-1, the V gene TRBV12-3 or TRBV12-4, with a weak D call TRBD2 (5 bases). This CDR3 contains 15 residues. The V gene lost 3 bases and the J gene lost 6 bases, with 15 bases spanning the gap. The CDR3 is CASSFRSRAGNEQFF. For the CDR3, the DNA is TGTGCCAGCAGTTTCCGATCCCGGGCGGGCAATGAGCAGTTCTTC.

In this sample, this clonotype turned up a few times. The chain employs TRBV6-1 and TRBJ1-6, with D perhaps matching TRBD1 (5 bases). The length of the CDR3 is 15 residues. Trimming removed 6 bases from V and 4 bases from J, with 13 bases in between. Germline values: CDR1 MNHNS, CDR2 SASEGT. The DNA of the CDR3 is TGTGCCAGCAGCACCGGGACGGCTTATAATTCACCCCTCCACTTT. Its translation is CASSTGTAYNSPLHF.

The chain couples TRBV20-1 to TRBJ1-2; D call uncertain. Per germline, CDR1 DFQATT and CDR2 SNEGSKA (reference sequence). Trimming took 6 bases from V and 2 from J, leaving 13 bases between them. The CDR3 spans 13 residues. This CDR3 reads CSANLDGNYGYTF. CDR3 coding DNA: TGCAGTGCCAACCTGGACGGAAACTATGGCTACACCTTC.

The genes are TRBV27 and TRBJ2-7; the D is unclear. The V gene's germline CDR1 is MNHEY and CDR2 SMNVEV (reference sequence). Trimming left V 3 bases short and J 1 base short, with 10 bases between. The CDR3 length is 14 residues. Here the CDR3 reads CASSFGAGSYEQYF. In DNA, the CDR3 is TGTGCCAGCAGTTTTGGTGCAGGTTCCTACGAGCAGTACTTC.

This sequence joins TRBV4-1 and TRBJ1-5, with D maybe TRBD1 (5 bases). The CDR3 consists of 15 residues. The germline V gene has CDR1 MGHRA and CDR2 YSYEKL. V lost 1 base, J lost 6 bases, and 13 bases lay in between. CDR3 amino acids: CASSQGAGNPQPQHF. DNA of the CDR3: TGCGCCAGCAGCCAAGGGGCAGGGAATCCTCAGCCCCAGCATTTT.

The chain links TRBV24-1 to TRBJ2-3, with a possible D match to TRBD2 (6 bases). This CDR3 contains 17 residues. Germline CDR1 and CDR2: KGHDR and SFDVKD. Between the trimmed V and J ends, which lost 2 bases and 6 bases, there was a span of 20 bases. CDR3 amino acids: CATSDSSSAKTRDTQYF. The CDR3 nucleotides are TGTGCCACCAGTGATTCATCTAGCGCCAAGACAAGGGATACGCAGTATTTT.

The rearrangement links TRBV9 to TRBJ2-7, with unresolved D. The CDR3 runs to 16 residues. V was trimmed by 0 bases and J by 2 bases, leaving 15 bases between them. Germline CDR1 and CDR2: SGDLS and YYNGEE. The CDR3 DNA is TGTGCCAGCAGCGTAGAGACAACAGCCATTCCCTACGAGCAGTACTTC. It codes for CASSVETTAIPYEQYF.

A few counts support this clonotype. The chain couples TRBV6-2 or TRBV6-3 to TRBJ2-5; possible D gene TRBD1, 6 bases. CDR3 size: 11 residues. Trimming took 8 bases from V and 5 from J, leaving 9 bases between them. In germline, CDR1 is MNHEY, CDR2 SVGEGT. As DNA, the CDR3 is TGTGCCAGCCGACAGGTCGAGACCCAGTACTTC. Residues: CASRQVETQYF.

The chain is built from TRBV20-1 and TRBJ2-2, with D unclear. Germline CDR1 DFQATT, CDR2 SNEGSKA (reference sequence). V dropped 0 bases and J dropped 5 bases, with 10 bases sitting between them. This CDR3 spans 14 amino acids. This chain's CDR3 is CSARDLWRTGELFF. The CDR3 coding sequence is TGCAGTGCTAGAGATCTCTGGCGAACCGGGGAGCTGTTTTTT.